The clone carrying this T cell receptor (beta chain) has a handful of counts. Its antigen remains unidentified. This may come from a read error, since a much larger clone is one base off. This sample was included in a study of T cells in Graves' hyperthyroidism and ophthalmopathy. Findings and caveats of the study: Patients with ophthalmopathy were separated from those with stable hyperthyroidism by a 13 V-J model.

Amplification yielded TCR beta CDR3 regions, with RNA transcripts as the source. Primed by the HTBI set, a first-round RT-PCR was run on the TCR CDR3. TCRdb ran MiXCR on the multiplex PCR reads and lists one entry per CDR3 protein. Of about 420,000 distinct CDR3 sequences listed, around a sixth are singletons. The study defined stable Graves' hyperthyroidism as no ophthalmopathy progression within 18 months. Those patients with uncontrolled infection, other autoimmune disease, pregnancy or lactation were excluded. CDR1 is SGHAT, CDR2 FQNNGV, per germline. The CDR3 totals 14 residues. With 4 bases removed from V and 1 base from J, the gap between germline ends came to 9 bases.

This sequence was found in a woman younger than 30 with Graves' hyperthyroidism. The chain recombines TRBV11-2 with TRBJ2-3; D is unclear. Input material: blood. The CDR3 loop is CASSWGTGTDTQYF. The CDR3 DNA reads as TGTGCCAGCAGCTGGGGAACTGGCACAGATACGCAGTATTTT.